This TCR beta chain stems from a study of blood T cell repertoires in COVID-19. Background on the study: Samples representing acute and convalescent COVID-19 were sourced from the United States, Italy and Spain. Sample material is recorded as cDNA or gDNA derived from T cells, B-cell-depleted T cells, or PBMCs.

About this clone: The identical CDR3 is also encoded by other nucleotide sequences in the sample.

The CDR3 contains 15 residues. With 1 base removed from V and 3 bases from J, the gap between germline ends came to 10 bases. Germline assignment: CDR1 SGHTA and CDR2 FQGNSA. TCRdb's table, derived via immunoSEQ multiplex PCR, lists solely in-frame clones and lacks some. The data contain approximately 310,000 clones, around 87% of them seen just once; the ten biggest clones take up 1%. V usage is TRBV7-2 and J usage is TRBJ1-5; D may be TRBD1 (6 bases). The source of this sequence is a man in his forties or fifties with active or convalescent COVID-19. The sequenced material came from peripheral blood. CDR3 nucleotides: TGTGCCAGCAGCTTAGTGGGACAAGTCAATCAGCCCCAGCATTTT. It specifies CASSLVGQVNQPQHF. The full variable domain, rest sourced from reference TRBV7-2 and TRBJ1-5, is GAGVSQSPSNKVTEKGKDVELRCDPISGHTALYWYRQSLGQGLEFLIYFQGNSAPDKSGLPSDRFSAERTGGSVSTLTIQRTQQEDSAVYLCASSLVGQVNQPQHFGDGTRLSIL.